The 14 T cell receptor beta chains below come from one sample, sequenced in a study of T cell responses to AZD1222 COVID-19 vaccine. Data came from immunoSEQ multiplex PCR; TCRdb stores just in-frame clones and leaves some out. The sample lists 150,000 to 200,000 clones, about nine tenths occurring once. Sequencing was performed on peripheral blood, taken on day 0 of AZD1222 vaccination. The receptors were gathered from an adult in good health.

The CDR3, as DNA: TGTGCCAGCAGCTTACCCCATGCGGGGGGATATGGCTACACCTTC. Its translation: CASSLPHAGGYGYTF. The gene calls are TRBV7-9 and TRBJ1-2, with a possible D match to TRBD1 (5 bases). The CDR3 sequence is 15 residues long. CDR1 is SEHNR, CDR2 FQNEAQ, per germline (reference sequence). Trimming took off 2 bases at V and 5 bases at J, with 15 bases between the two ends.

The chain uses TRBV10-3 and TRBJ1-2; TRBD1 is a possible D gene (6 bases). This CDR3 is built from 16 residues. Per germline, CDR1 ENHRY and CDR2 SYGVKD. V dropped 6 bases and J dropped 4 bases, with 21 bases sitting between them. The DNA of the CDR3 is TGTGCCATCAGAACTATAACAGGGCCCCAGGCCTATGGCTACACCTTC. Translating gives CAIRTITGPQAYGYTF.

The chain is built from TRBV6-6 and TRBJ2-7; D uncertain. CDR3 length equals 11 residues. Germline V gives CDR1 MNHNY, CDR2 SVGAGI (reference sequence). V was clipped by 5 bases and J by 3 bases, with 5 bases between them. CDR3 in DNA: TGTGCCAGCAGTCTGGACTACGAGCAGTACTTC. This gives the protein CASSLDYEQYF.

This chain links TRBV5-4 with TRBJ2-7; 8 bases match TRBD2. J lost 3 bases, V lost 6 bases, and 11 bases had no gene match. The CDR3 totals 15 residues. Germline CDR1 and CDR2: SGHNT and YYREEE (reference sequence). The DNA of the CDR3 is TGTGCCAGCACATCGGGACTAGGGAAAGGCTACGAGCAGTACTTC. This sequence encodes CASTSGLGKGYEQYF.

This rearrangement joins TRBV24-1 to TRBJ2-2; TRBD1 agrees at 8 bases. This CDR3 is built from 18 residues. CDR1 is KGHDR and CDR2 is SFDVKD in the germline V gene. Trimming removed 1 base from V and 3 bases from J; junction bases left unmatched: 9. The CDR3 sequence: CATSDLGSGGMDTGELFF. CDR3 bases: TGTGCCACCAGTGATTTAGGTTCAGGGGGCATGGACACCGGGGAGCTGTTTTTT.

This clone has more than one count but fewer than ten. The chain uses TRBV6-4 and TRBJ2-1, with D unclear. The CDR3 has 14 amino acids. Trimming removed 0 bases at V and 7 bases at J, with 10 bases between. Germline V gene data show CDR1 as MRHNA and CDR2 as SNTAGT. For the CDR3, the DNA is TGTGCCAGCAGTGACTCGACGGGTGGGAATGAGCAGTTCTTC. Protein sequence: CASSDSTGGNEQFF.

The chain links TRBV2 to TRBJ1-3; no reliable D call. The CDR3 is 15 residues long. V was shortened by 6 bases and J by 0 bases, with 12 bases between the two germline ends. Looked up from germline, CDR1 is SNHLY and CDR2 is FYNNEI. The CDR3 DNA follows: TGTGCCAGCAGACCCGGACGGAGCTCTGGAAACACCATATATTTT. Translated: CASRPGRSSGNTIYF.

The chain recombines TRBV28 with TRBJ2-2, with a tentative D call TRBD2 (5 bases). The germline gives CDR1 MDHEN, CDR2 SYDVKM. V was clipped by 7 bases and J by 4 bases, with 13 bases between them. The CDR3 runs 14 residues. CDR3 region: CASTLASVTGELFF. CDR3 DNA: TGTGCCAGCACCCTAGCCTCGGTCACCGGGGAGCTGTTTTTT.

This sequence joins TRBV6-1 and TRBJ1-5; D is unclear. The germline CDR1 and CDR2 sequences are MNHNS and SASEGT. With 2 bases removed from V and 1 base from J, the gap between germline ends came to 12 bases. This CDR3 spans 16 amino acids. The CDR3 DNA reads TGTGCCAGCAGTGAATATGAGGGTTTCAGCAATCAGCCCCAGCATTTT. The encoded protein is CASSEYEGFSNQPQHF.

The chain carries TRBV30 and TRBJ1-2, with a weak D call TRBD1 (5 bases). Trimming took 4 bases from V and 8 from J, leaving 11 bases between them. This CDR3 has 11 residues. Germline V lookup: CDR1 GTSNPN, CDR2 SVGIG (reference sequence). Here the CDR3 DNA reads TGTGCCTGGACCCGGGACTTGGGCTACACCTTC. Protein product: CAWTRDLGYTF.

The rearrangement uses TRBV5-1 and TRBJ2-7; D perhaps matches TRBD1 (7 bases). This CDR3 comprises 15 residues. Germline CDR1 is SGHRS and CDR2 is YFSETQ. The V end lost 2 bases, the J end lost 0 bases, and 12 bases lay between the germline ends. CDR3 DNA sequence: TGCGCCAGCAGCTTCCTCAGGGGGGCCTCCTACGAGCAGTACTTC. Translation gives CASSFLRGASYEQYF.

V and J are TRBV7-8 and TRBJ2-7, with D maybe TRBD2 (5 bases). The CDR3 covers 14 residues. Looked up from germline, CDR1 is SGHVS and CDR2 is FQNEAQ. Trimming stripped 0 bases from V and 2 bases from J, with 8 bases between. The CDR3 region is CASSLAGAPYEQYF. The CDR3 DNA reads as TGTGCCAGCAGCTTAGCGGGAGCCCCCTACGAGCAGTACTTC.

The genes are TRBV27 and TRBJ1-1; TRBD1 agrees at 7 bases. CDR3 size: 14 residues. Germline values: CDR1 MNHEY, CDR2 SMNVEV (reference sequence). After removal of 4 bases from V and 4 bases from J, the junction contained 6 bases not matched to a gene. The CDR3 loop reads CASSYRGVGTEAFF. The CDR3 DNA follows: TGTGCCAGCAGTTACAGGGGTGTAGGCACTGAAGCTTTCTTT.

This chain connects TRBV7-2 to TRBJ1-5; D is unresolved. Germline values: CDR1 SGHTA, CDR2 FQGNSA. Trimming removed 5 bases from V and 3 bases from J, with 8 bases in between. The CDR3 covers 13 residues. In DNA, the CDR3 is TGTGCCAGCAGCCCCGGATCCAATCAGCCCCAGCATTTT. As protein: CASSPGSNQPQHF. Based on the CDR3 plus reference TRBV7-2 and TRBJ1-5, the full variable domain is GAGVSQSPSNKVTEKGKDVELRCDPISGHTALYWYRQSLGQGLEFLIYFQGNSAPDKSGLPSDRFSAERTGGSVSTLTIQRTQQEDSAVYLCASSPGSNQPQHFGDGTRLSIL.